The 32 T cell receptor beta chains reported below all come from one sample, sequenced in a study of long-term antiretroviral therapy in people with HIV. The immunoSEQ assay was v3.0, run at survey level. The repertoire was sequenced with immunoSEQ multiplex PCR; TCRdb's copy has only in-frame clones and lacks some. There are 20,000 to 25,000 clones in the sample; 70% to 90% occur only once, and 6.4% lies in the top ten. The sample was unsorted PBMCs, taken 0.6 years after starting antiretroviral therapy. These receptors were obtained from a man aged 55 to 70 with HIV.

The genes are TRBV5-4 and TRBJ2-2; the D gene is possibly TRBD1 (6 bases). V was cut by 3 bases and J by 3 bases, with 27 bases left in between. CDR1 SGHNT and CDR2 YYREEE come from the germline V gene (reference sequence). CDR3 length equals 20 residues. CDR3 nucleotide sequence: TGTGCCAGCAGCTCTCGCCTAACCGGGACAAAGCCTTTTTACACCGGGGAGCTGTTTTTT. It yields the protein CASSSRLTGTKPFYTGELFF.

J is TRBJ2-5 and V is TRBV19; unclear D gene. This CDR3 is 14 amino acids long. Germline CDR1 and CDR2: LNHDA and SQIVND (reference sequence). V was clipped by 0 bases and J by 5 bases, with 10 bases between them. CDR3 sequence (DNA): TGTGCCAGTAGTATAGATCTTAGTGTGGAGACCCAGTACTTC. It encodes CASSIDLSVETQYF.

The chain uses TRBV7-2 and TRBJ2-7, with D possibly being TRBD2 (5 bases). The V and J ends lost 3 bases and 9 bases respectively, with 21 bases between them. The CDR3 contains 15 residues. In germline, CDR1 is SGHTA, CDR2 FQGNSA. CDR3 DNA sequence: TGTGCCAGCAGCTTTTCTGGTAGAGCGTCGGCGGGGCAGTACTTC. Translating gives CASSFSGRASAGQYF. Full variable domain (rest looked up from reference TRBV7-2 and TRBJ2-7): GAGVSQSPSNKVTEKGKDVELRCDPISGHTALYWYRQSLGQGLEFLIYFQGNSAPDKSGLPSDRFSAERTGGSVSTLTIQRTQQEDSAVYLCASSFSGRASAGQYFGPGTRLTVT.

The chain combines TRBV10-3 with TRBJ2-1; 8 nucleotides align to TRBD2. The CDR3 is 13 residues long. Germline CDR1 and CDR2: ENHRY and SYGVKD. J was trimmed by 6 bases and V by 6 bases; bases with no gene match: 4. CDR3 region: CAISSGTSNEQFF. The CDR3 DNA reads TGTGCCATCAGCTCCGGGACTAGCAATGAGCAGTTCTTC.

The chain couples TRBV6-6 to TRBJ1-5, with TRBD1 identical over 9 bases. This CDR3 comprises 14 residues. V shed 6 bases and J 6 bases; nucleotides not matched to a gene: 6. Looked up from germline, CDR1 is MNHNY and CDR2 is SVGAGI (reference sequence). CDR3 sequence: CASSNRQGGQPQHF. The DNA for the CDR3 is TGTGCCAGCAGCAATCGACAGGGGGGTCAGCCCCAGCATTTT.

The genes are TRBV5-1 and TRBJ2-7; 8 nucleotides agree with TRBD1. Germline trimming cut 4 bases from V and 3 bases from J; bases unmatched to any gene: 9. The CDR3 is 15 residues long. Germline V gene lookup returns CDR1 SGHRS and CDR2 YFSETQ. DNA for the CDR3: TGCGCCAGCAGCCCACGACAGGGGCCGAACTACGAGCAGTACTTC. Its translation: CASSPRQGPNYEQYF.

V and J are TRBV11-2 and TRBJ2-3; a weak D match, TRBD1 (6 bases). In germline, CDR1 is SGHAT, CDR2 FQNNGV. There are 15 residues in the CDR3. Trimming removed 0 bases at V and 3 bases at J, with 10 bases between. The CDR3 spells CASSLEVRGTDTQYF. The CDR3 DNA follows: TGTGCCAGCAGCTTAGAAGTGAGGGGGACAGATACGCAGTATTTT.

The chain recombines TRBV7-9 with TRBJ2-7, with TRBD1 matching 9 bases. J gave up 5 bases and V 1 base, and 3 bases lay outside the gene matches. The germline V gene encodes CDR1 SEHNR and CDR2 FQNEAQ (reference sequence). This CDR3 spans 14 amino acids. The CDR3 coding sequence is TGTGCCAGCAGCTTAGGACAGGGGGTGCACGAGCAGTACTTC. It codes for CASSLGQGVHEQYF.

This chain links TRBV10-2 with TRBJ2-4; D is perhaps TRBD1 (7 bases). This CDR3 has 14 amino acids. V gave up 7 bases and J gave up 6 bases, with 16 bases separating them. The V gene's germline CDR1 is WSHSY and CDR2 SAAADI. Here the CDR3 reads CASTPRQGGNIQYF. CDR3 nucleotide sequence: TGCGCCAGCACTCCCCGACAGGGAGGAAACATTCAGTACTTC.

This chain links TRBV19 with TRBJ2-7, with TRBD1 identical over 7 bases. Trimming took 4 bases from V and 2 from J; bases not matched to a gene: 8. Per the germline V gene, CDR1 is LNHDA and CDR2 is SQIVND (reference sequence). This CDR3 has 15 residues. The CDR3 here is CASSSWDSRTYEQYF. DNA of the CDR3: TGTGCCAGTAGTAGCTGGGACAGTCGCACCTACGAGCAGTACTTC.

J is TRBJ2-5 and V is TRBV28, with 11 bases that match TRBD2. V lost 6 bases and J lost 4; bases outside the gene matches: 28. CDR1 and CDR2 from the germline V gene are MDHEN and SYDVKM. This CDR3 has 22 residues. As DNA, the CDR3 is TGTGCCAGCAGAAGAGGTAGCGGGAGGGCCTTTGGTATCGGTATCGTGAGAGAGACCCAGTACTTC. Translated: CASRRGSGRAFGIGIVRETQYF.

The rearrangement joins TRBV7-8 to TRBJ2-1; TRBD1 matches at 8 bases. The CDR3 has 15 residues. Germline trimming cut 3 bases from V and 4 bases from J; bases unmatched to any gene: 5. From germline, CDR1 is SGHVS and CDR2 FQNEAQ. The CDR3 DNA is TGTGCCAGCAGCTTTTATCAGGGGGCTTACAATGAGCAGTTCTTC. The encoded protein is CASSFYQGAYNEQFF. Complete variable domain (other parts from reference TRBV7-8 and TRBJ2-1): GAGVSQSPRYKVAKRGQDVALRCDPISGHVSLFWYQQALGQGPEFLTYFQNEAQLDKSGLPSDRFFAERPEGSVSTLKIQRTQQEDSAVYLCASSFYQGAYNEQFFGPGTRLTVL.

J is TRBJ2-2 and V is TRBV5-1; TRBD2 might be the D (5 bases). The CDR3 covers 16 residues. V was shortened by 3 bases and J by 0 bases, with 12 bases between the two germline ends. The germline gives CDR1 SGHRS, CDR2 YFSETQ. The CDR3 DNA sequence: TGCGCCAGCAGCTCGCAGTCCGGGACGAACACCGGGGAGCTGTTTTTT. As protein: CASSSQSGTNTGELFF.

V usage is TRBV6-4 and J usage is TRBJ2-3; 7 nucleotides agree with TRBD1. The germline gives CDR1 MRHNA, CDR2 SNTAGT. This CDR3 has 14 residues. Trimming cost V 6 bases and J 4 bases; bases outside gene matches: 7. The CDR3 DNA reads TGTGCCAGCAGCGATGATACAGGGGCAGATACGCAGTATTTT. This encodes CASSDDTGADTQYF.

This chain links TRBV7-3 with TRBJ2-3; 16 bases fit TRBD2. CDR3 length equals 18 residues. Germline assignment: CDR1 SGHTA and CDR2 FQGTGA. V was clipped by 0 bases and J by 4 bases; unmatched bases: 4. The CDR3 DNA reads TGTGCCAGCAGCTTAACTGGGACTAGCGGGGGGGCCTCAGATACGCAGTATTTT. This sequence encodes CASSLTGTSGGASDTQYF.

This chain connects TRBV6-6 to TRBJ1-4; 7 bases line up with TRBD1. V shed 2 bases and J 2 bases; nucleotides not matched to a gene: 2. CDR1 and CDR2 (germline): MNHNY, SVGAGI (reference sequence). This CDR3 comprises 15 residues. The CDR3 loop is CASSYGDSTNEKLFF. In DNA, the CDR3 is TGTGCCAGCAGTTACGGGGACAGTACTAATGAAAAACTGTTTTTT.

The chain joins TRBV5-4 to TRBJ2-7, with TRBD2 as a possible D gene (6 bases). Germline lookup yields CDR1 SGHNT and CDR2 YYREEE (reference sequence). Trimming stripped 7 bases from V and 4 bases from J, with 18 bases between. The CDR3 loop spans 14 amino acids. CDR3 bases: TGTGCCAGCCCCTTCCGGGAGAACGTATACGAGCAGTACTTC. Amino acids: CASPFRENVYEQYF.

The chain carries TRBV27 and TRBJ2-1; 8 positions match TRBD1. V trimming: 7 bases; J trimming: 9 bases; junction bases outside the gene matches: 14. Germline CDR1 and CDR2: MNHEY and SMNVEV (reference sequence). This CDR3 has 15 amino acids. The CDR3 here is CASIGQGVVSGEQFF. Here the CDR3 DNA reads TGTGCCAGCATAGGACAGGGTGTTGTTAGTGGTGAGCAGTTCTTC.

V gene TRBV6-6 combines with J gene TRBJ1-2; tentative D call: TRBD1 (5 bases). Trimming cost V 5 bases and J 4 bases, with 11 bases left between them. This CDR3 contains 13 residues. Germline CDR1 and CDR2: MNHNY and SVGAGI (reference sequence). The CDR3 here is CASSGAKGYGYTF. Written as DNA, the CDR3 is TGTGCCAGCAGTGGGGCCAAAGGCTATGGCTACACCTTC.

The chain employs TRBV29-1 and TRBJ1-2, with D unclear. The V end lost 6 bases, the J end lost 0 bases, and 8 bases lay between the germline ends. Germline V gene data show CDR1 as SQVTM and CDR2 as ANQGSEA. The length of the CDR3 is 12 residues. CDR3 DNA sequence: TGCAGCGTCGTAGGGACTAACTATGGCTACACCTTC. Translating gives CSVVGTNYGYTF.

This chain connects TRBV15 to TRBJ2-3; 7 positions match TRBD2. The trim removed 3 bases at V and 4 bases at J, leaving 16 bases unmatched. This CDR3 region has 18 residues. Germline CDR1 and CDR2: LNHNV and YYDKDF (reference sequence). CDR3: CATSRKSGTLAGPDTQYF. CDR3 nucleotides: TGTGCCACCAGCAGGAAAAGCGGGACTTTAGCGGGCCCAGATACGCAGTATTTT.

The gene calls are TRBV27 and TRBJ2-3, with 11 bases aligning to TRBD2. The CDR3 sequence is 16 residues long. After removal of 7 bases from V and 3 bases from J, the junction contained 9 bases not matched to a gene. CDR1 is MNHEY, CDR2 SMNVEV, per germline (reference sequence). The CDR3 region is CASNKLAGVGTDTQYF. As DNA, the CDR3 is TGTGCCAGCAACAAACTAGCGGGAGTAGGTACAGATACGCAGTATTTT.

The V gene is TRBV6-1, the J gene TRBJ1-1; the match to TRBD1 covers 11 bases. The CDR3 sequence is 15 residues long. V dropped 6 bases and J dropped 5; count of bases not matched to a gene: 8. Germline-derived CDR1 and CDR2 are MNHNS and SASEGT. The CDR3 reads CASSPRRDRGTEAFF. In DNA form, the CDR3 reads TGTGCCAGCAGCCCGAGAAGGGACAGGGGGACTGAAGCTTTCTTT.

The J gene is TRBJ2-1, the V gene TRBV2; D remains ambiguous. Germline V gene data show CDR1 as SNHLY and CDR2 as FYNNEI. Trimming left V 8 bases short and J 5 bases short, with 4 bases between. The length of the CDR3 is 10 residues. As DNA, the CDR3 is TGTGCCAGCGGAGACAATGAGCAGTTCTTC. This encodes CASGDNEQFF.

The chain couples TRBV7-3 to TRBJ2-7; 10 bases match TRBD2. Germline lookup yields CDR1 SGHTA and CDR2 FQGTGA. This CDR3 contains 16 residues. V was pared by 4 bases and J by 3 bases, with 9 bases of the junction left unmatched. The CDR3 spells CASSSTTSGLYYEQYF. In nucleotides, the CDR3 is TGTGCCAGCAGCTCAACGACTAGCGGGTTGTACTACGAGCAGTACTTC.

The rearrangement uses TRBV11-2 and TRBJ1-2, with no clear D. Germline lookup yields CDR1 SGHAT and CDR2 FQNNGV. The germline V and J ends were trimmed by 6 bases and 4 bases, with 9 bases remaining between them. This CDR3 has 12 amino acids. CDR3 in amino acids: CASSRIFYGYTF. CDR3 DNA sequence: TGTGCCAGCAGTCGGATCTTCTATGGCTACACCTTC.

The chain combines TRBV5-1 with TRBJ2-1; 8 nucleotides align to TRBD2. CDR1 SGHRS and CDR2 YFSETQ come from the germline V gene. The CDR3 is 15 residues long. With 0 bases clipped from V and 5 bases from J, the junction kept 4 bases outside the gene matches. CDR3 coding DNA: TGCGCCAGCAGCTTGGTACTAGCGGCGAACAATGAGCAGTTCTTC. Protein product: CASSLVLAANNEQFF. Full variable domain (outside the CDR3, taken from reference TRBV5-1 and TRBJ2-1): KAGVTQTPRYLIKTRGQQVTLSCSPISGHRSVSWYQQTPGQGLQFLFEYFSETQRNKGNFPGRFSGRQFSNSRSEMNVSTLELGDSALYLCASSLVLAANNEQFFGPGTRLTVL.

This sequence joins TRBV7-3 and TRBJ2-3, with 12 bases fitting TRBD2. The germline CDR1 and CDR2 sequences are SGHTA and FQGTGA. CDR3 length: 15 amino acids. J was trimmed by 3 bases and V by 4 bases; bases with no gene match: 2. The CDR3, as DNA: TGTGCCAGCAGCTCGCTAGCGGGGGGGACAGATACGCAGTATTTT. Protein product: CASSSLAGGTDTQYF.

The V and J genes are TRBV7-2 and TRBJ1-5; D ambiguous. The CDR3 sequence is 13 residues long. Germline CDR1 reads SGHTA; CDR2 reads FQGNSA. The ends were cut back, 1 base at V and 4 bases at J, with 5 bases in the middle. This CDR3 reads CASSLGINQPQHF. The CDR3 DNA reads TGTGCCAGCAGCTTAGGAATAAATCAGCCCCAGCATTTT.

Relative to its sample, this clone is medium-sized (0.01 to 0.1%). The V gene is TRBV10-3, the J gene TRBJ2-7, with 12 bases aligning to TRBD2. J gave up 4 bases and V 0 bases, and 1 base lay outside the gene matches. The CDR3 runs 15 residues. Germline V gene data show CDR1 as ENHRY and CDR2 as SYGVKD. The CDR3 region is CAISESLAGGYEQYF. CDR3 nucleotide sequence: TGTGCCATCAGTGAGTCCCTAGCGGGAGGGTACGAGCAGTACTTC.

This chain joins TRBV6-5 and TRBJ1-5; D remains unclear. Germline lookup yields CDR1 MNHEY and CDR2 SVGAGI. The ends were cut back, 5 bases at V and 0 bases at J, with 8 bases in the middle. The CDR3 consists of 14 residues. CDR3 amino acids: CASSKGLSNQPQHF. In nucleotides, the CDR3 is TGTGCCAGCAGTAAGGGCCTTAGCAATCAGCCCCAGCATTTT.

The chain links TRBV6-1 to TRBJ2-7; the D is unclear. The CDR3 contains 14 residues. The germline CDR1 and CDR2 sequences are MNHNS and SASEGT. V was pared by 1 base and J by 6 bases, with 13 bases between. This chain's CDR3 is CASSEGVHLGEQYF. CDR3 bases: TGTGCCAGCAGTGAAGGGGTCCACCTGGGCGAGCAGTACTTC.